The sequence of this T cell receptor beta chain was determined in a study of identical twins. TCRdb called the 5' RACE reads again in MiXCR, with one record for every CDR3 protein. The table has over 250,000 distinct CDR3 sequences, 9.5% seen once. Comments on this clonotype: No antigen is known for it.

The CDR3 runs 12 residues. Germline lookup yields CDR1 MNHNY and CDR2 SVGAGI (reference sequence). The germline V and J ends were trimmed by 1 base and 7 bases, with 8 bases remaining between them. Study-wide results and limits: Model-predicted out-of-frame TCR alpha sharing fell below observed values in monozygotic twins. Interpretation of the results relied on cross-sectional statistical analysis and not on following the same donors.

The same sample was also studied in work on yellow fever vaccine responses in identical twins. That source reports: Vaccine-induced T cell responses in twins were reportedly observed to appear partly convergent, partly personalized.

The source of this sequence is a woman aged 18-30 years in good health. The sequenced material came from CD8+ T cells sorted from blood. The rearrangement uses TRBV6-6 and TRBJ2-7, with D possibly being TRBD1 (6 bases). CDR3 in amino acids: CASSYFRGEQYF. DNA for the CDR3: TGTGCCAGCAGTTACTTCAGGGGTGAGCAGTACTTC.